Each of the 17 T cell receptor beta chains below was sequenced from the same sample in a study of cytomegalovirus exposure and HLA in healthy donors. The PCR used 60 Vbeta and 13 Jbeta primers. Here immunoSEQ multiplex PCR was the method, and the copy in TCRdb shows in-frame clones only, minus some. The sample records about 170,000 clones, around 80% being singletons. Sequenced material: PBMCs. Receptor source: a woman aged 25 to 39 in good health and CMV-seropositive.

This chain connects TRBV10-3 to TRBJ2-3; D not certain. The CDR3 has 13 amino acids. Looked up from germline, CDR1 is ENHRY and CDR2 is SYGVKD. The germline V and J ends were trimmed by 0 bases and 5 bases, with 6 bases remaining between them. The DNA of the CDR3 is TGTGCCATCAGTGAGTCTCTAATAGATACGCAGTATTTT. Translating gives CAISESLIDTQYF.

This clone was found a few times. The chain is built from TRBV15 and TRBJ1-1; a possible D gene is TRBD1 (5 bases). CDR3 length equals 16 residues. Germline lookup yields CDR1 LNHNV and CDR2 YYDKDF (reference sequence). Trimming removed 6 bases from V and 6 bases from J, with 23 bases in between. In DNA form, the CDR3 reads TGTGCCACCAGTCCGATAAACAGGCAGACGGCGGCTGAAGCTTTCTTT. It codes for CATSPINRQTAAEAFF.

This chain connects TRBV30 to TRBJ2-2, with 9 bases that match TRBD1. The V gene's germline CDR1 is GTSNPN and CDR2 SVGIG (reference sequence). V was clipped by 2 bases and J by 5 bases; unmatched bases: 9. This CDR3 is 16 amino acids long. CDR3 nucleotide sequence: TGTGCCTGGAGTCCCCCGGACAGGGGTGAAACCGGGGAGCTGTTTTTT. Its protein is CAWSPPDRGETGELFF.

This chain uses TRBV6-5 with TRBJ1-1, with D uncertain. CDR1 is MNHEY and CDR2 is SVGAGI in the germline V gene. The CDR3 totals 14 residues. The V end was cut by 5 bases, the J end by 0 bases, with 10 bases between. CDR3: CASSLPRVNTEAFF. DNA for the CDR3: TGTGCCAGCAGTCTCCCGAGAGTGAACACTGAAGCTTTCTTT.

CDR3 loop: CSVVSGTDYEQYF. CDR3 DNA: TGCAGCGTCGTATCGGGGACAGATTACGAGCAGTACTTC. The rearrangement uses TRBV29-1 and TRBJ2-5, with 7 bases aligning to TRBD1. Judging by the DNA end, TRBJ2-7 fits better; the J call may be wrong. This CDR3 has 13 residues. CDR1 and CDR2 from the germline V gene are SQVTM and ANQGSEA.

The V call is TRBV16, the J call TRBJ1-3; no definite D call. Trimming took 2 bases from V and 0 from J, leaving 5 bases between them. The CDR3 covers 14 residues. CDR1 is KGHSY, CDR2 FQNENV, per germline. The CDR3 DNA reads TGTGCCAGCAGCCAAGGCCTCTCTGGAAACACCATATATTTT. It yields the protein CASSQGLSGNTIYF.

The sample holds a few counts of this clone. V usage is TRBV6-6 and J usage is TRBJ1-1; D call uncertain. Germline CDR1 and CDR2: MNHNY and SVGAGI (reference sequence). This CDR3 is 14 amino acids long. The V and J ends lost 5 bases and 0 bases respectively, with 10 bases between them. The CDR3: CASSRSLVNTEAFF. Here the CDR3 DNA reads TGTGCCAGCAGTCGCAGTCTGGTGAACACTGAAGCTTTCTTT.

The genes are TRBV19 and TRBJ2-7; TRBD1 aligns across 8 bases. The germline V gene encodes CDR1 LNHDA and CDR2 SQIVND (reference sequence). With 1 base clipped from V and 2 bases from J, the junction kept 10 bases outside the gene matches. CDR3 length: 17 amino acids. For the CDR3, the DNA is TGTGCCAGTAGTATAGGCCAAGGGACAGGCCGAGCCTACGAGCAGTACTTC. Translating gives CASSIGQGTGRAYEQYF. Complete variable domain (other parts from reference TRBV19 and TRBJ2-7): DGGITQSPKYLFRKEGQNVTLSCEQNLNHDAMYWYRQDPGQGLRLIYYSQIVNDFQKGDIAEGYSVSREKKESFPLTVTSAQKNPTAFYLCASSIGQGTGRAYEQYFGPGTRLTVT.

The V gene is TRBV9, the J gene TRBJ2-1; a weak D match, TRBD1 (6 bases). The CDR3 extends over 13 amino acids. With 2 bases removed from V and 5 bases from J, the gap between germline ends came to 8 bases. The V gene's germline CDR1 is SGDLS and CDR2 YYNGEE. Here the CDR3 reads CASSVNRDNEQFF. The DNA of the CDR3 is TGTGCCAGCAGCGTTAACAGGGACAATGAGCAGTTCTTC.

The rearrangement joins TRBV25-1 to TRBJ2-2, with TRBD2 identical over 7 bases. Germline CDR1 MGHDK, CDR2 SYGVNS. The CDR3 runs to 13 residues. The ends lost 6 bases at V and 4 bases at J; junction bases unmatched: 2. Here the CDR3 reads CASRREGTGELFF. The CDR3 nucleotides read TGTGCCAGCAGAAGGGAGGGCACCGGGGAGCTGTTTTTT. Together with reference TRBV25-1 and TRBJ2-2, the CDR3 gives the full variable domain: EADIYQTPRYLVIGTGKKITLECSQTMGHDKMYWYQQDPGMELHLIHYSYGVNSTEKGDLSSESTVSRIRTEHFPLTLESARPSHTSQYLCASRREGTGELFFGEGSRLTVL.

This clone was picked up a small number of times. The chain uses TRBV7-6 and TRBJ2-5; 7 nucleotides align to TRBD1. V lost 2 bases, J lost 1 base, and 13 bases stayed unmatched. The CDR3 runs 18 residues. In germline, CDR1 is SGHVS, CDR2 FNYEAQ. The CDR3 region has the DNA TGTGCCAGCAGCTTAATCTCTCCAGGGGGTTGGGGCCAAGAGACCCAGTACTTC. It translates to CASSLISPGGWGQETQYF.

The rearrangement uses TRBV28 and TRBJ2-7, with TRBD2 matching over 9 bases. This CDR3 is 14 amino acids long. V lost 2 bases to trimming and J lost 1 base; unmatched junction nucleotides: 0. The V gene's germline CDR1 is MDHEN and CDR2 SYDVKM. The CDR3, as DNA: TGTGCCAGCAGTTTACTAGCGGGGTCCTACGAGCAGTACTTC. This codes for CASSLLAGSYEQYF. The whole variable domain, remainder taken from reference TRBV28 and TRBJ2-7, is DVKVTQSSRYLVKRTGEKVFLECVQDMDHENMFWYRQDPGLGLRLIYFSYDVKMKEKGDIPEGYSVSREKKERFSLILESASTNQTSMYLCASSLLAGSYEQYFGPGTRLTVT.

This clone was detected a few times. This chain links TRBV27 with TRBJ2-2; D gene ambiguous. From germline, CDR1 is MNHEY and CDR2 SMNVEV (reference sequence). This CDR3 has 13 residues. The germline V and J ends were trimmed by 4 bases and 14 bases, with 17 bases remaining between them. CDR3 in amino acids: CASSYEPFYNLFF. DNA for the CDR3: TGTGCCAGCAGTTATGAACCGTTCTATAATCTGTTTTTT.

With regard to this clone: The sample contains more than one DNA sequence encoding this CDR3. This rearrangement joins TRBV18 to TRBJ2-7; 7 bases are a match to TRBD1. With V trimmed by 0 bases and J by 2 bases, 1 base remained unmatched. This CDR3 is 14 amino acids long. From germline, CDR1 is KGHSH and CDR2 LQKENI. CDR3 DNA sequence: TGTGCCAGCTCACCACCGACAGGGACCTACGAGCAGTACTTC. Translating gives CASSPPTGTYEQYF.

This rearrangement joins TRBV2 to TRBJ2-2; the match to TRBD1 covers 7 bases. V lost 4 bases and J lost 4; bases outside the gene matches: 3. The germline V gene has CDR1 SNHLY and CDR2 FYNNEI. There are 14 residues in the CDR3. The CDR3 sequence: CASSVRGLTGELFF. In DNA, the CDR3 is TGTGCCAGCAGTGTAAGGGGGCTCACCGGGGAGCTGTTTTTT.

This rearrangement joins TRBV14 to TRBJ2-3; D perhaps matches TRBD2 (7 bases). The V gene's germline CDR1 is SGHDN and CDR2 FVKESK. Trimming stripped 3 bases from V and 2 bases from J, with 18 bases between. The CDR3 is 17 residues long. CDR3: CASSQSRGGQLTDTQYF. In DNA, the CDR3 is TGTGCCAGCAGCCAGTCAAGGGGGGGACAACTCACAGATACGCAGTATTTT.

The rearrangement joins TRBV6-6 to TRBJ1-5; no definite D call. V gave up 7 bases and J gave up 0 bases, with 10 bases separating them. Germline V CDR1 and CDR2: MNHNY, SVGAGI (reference sequence). The CDR3 is 14 amino acids. The CDR3 is CASTPTVSNQPQHF. The DNA of the CDR3 is TGTGCCAGCACCCCCACGGTTAGCAATCAGCCCCAGCATTTT.